The T cell receptor beta chain described here comes from a study of blood T cells in healthy people across ages. General study points: While age rose, TCR beta diversity per million T cells dropped in a roughly linear way.

On this clonotype: The antigen is not known.

Alongside a J-beta primer mix, a sample-barcoded 5' primer served in a second PCR lasting roughly 6 to 11 cycles. Researchers report that each sample yielded at least 3 million CDR3-containing paired-end reads. MiXCR was run by TCRdb on the 5' RACE reads, yielding one entry per CDR3 protein. The top ten clones hold roughly a fifth of a sample with under 950,000 distinct CDR3 sequences, about 24% of them seen once. Germline lookup yields CDR1 MRHNA and CDR2 SNTAGT. The CDR3 sequence is 13 residues long. V gave up 10 bases and J gave up 7 bases, with 17 bases separating them. Sequencing was performed on blood. The origin of this receptor is a man between 70 and 80 years old in good health. The chain uses TRBV6-4 and TRBJ2-1, with D perhaps TRBD1 (5 bases). The CDR3 protein is CANSKGPANEQFF. CDR3 DNA sequence: TGTGCCAACAGCAAGGGGCCCGCAAATGAGCAGTTCTTC.